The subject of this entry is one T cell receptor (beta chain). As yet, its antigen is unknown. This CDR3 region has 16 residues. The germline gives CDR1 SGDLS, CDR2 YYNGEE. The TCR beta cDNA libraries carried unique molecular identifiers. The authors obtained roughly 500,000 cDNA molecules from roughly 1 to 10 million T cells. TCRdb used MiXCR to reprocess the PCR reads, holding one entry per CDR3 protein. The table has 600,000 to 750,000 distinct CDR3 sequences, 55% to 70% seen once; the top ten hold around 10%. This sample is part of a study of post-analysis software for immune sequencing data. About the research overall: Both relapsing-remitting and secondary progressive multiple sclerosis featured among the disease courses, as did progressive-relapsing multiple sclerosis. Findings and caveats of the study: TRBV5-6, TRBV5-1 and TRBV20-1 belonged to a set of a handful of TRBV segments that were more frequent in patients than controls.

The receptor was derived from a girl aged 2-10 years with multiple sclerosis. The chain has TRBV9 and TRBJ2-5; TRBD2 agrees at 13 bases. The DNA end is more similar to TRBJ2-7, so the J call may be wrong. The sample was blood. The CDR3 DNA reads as TGTGCCAGCAGCCTCTTCGGACTAGCGGGAGCCTACGAGCAGTACTTC. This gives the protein CASSLFGLAGAYEQYF.